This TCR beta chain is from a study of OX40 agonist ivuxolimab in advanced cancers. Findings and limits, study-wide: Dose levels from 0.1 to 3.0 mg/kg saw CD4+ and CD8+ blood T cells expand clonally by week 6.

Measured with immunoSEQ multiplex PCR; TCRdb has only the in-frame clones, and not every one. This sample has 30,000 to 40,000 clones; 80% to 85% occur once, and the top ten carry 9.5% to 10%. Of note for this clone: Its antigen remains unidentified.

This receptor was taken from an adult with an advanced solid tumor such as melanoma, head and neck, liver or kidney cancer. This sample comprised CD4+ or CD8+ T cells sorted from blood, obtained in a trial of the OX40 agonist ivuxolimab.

The CDR3 nucleotides read TGTGCCAGCAGTGAGGGGGGAGTCTACGAGCAGTACTTC. Encoded protein: CASSEGGVYEQYF. V gene TRBV6-5 combines with J gene TRBJ2-5, with D perhaps matching TRBD1 or TRBD2 (6 bases each). The closer fit of TRBJ2-7 to the DNA end suggests the J call may be wrong. This CDR3 has 13 amino acids. CDR1 MNHEY and CDR2 SVGAGI come from the germline V gene.